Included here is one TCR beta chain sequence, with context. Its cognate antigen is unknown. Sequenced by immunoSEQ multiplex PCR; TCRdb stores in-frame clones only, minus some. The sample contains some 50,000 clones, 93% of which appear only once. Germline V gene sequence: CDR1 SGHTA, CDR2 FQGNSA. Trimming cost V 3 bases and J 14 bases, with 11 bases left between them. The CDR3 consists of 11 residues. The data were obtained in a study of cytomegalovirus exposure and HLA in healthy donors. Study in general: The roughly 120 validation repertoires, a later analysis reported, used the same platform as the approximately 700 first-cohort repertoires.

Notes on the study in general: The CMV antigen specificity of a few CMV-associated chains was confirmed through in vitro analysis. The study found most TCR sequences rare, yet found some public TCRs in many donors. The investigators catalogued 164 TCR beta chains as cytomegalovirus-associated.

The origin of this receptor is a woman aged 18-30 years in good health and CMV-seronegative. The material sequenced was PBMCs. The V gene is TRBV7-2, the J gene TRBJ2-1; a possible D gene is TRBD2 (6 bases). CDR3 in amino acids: CASSFGGNEFF. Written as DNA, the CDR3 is TGTGCCAGCAGCTTCGGCGGGAACGAGTTCTTC.